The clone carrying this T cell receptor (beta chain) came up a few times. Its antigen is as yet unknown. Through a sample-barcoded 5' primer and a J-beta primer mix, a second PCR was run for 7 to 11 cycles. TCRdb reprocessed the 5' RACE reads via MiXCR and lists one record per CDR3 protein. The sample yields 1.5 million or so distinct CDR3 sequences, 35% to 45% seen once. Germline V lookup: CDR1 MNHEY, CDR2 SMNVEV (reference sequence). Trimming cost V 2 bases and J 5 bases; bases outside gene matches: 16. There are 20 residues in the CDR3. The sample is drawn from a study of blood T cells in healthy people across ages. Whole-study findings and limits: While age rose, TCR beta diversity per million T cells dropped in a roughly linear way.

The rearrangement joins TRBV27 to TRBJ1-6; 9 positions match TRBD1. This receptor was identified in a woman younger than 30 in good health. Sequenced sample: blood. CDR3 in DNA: TGTGCCAGCAGTTTAAGAGGCCAGGGACAGGGTGGTGGGAATAATTCACCCCTCCACTTT. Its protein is CASSLRGQGQGGGNNSPLHF.